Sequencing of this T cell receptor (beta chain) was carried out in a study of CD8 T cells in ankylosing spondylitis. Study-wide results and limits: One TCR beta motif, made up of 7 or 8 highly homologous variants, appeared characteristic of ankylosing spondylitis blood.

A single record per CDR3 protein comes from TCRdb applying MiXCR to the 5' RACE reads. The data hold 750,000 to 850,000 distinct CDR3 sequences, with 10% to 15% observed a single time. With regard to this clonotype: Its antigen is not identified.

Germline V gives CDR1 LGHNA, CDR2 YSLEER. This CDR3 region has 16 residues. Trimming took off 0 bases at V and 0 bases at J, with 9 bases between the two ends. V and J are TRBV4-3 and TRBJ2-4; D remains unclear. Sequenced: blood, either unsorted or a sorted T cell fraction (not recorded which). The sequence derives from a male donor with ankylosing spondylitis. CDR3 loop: CASSQDTERAKNIQYF. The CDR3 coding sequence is TGCGCCAGCAGCCAAGATACGGAGAGAGCCAAAAACATTCAGTACTTC.